The rows below give T cell receptor beta chains drawn from one sample of a study of cytomegalovirus exposure and HLA in healthy donors. TCRdb keeps only in-frame clones here, not all; method: immunoSEQ multiplex PCR. The top ten clones hold roughly 4% of a sample with more than 95,000 clones, 85% to 90% of them seen once. Sequencing was done on a sample of PBMCs. The source of these receptors is a woman aged 18-29 years in good health and CMV-seropositive. The conserved cysteine and the conserved F or W are not part of the CDR3 here. The order of the fields is CDR3 protein, clone size, V gene, J gene. Clone size is not always given. Where it is, it says once, few, many or a class for expanded clones.

SVEPPGNIQY	.	TRBV29-1	TRBJ2-4
ASNRRGGGYEQY	.	TRBV9	TRBJ2-7
ASSLVGTANTGELF	once	TRBV5-1	TRBJ2-2
ASSLKPAGANTGELF	once	TRBV4-1	TRBJ2-2
ASRKEGDRAFYNYGYT	.	TRBV7-6	TRBJ1-2
ASSQSLEGPDTEAF	.	TRBV23-1	TRBJ1-1
ASSYGAGKGSYT	once	TRBV6-5	TRBJ1-2
SASSVDTQY	.	TRBV20-1	TRBJ2-3
ASSPADGSIGTGELF	.	TRBV5-4	TRBJ2-2
ASSLGYRAEQF	once	TRBV7-9	TRBJ2-1
ASSFQGNEQF	.	TRBV28	TRBJ2-1
ASSSRGPYEQY	few	TRBV7-9	TRBJ2-7
ASSLVRVGGQETQY	.	TRBV5-6	TRBJ2-5
ASSQTFGRNTEAF	.	TRBV2	TRBJ1-1
ASSLVSGGENTQY	.	TRBV5-1	TRBJ2-3
SVESLLSGELF	.	TRBV29-1	TRBJ2-2